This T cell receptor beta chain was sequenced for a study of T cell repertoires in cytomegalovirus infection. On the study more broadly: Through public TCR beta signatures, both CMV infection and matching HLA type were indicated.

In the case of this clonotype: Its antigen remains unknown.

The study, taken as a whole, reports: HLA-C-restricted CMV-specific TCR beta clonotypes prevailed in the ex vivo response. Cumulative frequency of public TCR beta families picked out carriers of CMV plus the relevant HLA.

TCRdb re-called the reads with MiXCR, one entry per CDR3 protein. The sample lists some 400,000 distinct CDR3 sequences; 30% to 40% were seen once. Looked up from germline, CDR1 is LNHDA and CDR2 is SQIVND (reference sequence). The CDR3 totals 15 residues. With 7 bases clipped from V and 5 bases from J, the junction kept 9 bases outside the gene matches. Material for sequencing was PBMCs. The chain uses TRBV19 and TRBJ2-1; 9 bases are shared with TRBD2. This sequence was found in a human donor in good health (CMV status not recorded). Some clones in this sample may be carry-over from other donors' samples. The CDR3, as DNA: TGTGCCAGTAATCCCTTTGCGGGGGGGAACAATGAGCAGTTCTTC. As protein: CASNPFAGGNNEQFF.